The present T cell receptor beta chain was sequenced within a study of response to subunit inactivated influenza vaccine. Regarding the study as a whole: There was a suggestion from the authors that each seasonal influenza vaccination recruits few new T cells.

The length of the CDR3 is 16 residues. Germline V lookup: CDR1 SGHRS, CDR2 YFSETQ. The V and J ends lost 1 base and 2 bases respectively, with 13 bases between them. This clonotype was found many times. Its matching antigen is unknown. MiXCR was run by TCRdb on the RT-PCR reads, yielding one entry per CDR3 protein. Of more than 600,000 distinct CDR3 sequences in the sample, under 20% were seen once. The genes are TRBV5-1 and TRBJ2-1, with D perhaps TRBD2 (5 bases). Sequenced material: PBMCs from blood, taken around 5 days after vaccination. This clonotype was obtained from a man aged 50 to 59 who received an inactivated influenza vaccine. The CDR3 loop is CASSLNGMEAYNEQFF. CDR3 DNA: TGCGCCAGCAGCTTGAACGGGATGGAGGCCTACAATGAGCAGTTCTTC.